These 10 T cell receptor beta chains came from one sample sequenced in a study of blood T cell repertoires in COVID-19. Assay used: immunoSEQ multiplex PCR; TCRdb lists only in-frame clones, some missing. The sample shows about 250,000 clones, approximately 90% of them seen only once. Sequenced: PBMCs or T cells enriched from blood (not recorded which). Source of these receptors: a man in his forties who had recovered from COVID-19.

This sequence joins TRBV7-8 and TRBJ2-7; no reliable D call. This CDR3 spans 15 amino acids. Trimming took off 2 bases at V and 2 bases at J, with 13 bases between the two ends. Germline V CDR1 and CDR2: SGHVS, FQNEAQ. The DNA of the CDR3 is TGTGCCAGCAGCTTAAGCAGTACGGGTACCTACGAGCAGTACTTC. As protein: CASSLSSTGTYEQYF.

This sequence joins TRBV28 and TRBJ2-7; 7 nucleotides align to TRBD2. The CDR3 has 14 amino acids. The J segment lost 2 bases and the V segment lost 5 bases, leaving 6 bases of the junction unmatched. The germline V gene has CDR1 MDHEN and CDR2 SYDVKM. CDR3 nucleotide sequence: TGTGCCAGCAGTCTGACTAGCTGGCCCTACGAGCAGTACTTC. Its translation: CASSLTSWPYEQYF. Full variable domain (outside the CDR3, taken from reference TRBV28 and TRBJ2-7): DVKVTQSSRYLVKRTGEKVFLECVQDMDHENMFWYRQDPGLGLRLIYFSYDVKMKEKGDIPEGYSVSREKKERFSLILESASTNQTSMYLCASSLTSWPYEQYFGPGTRLTVT.

The chain couples TRBV6-1 to TRBJ1-1, with D hard to call. V lost 2 bases to trimming and J lost 2 bases, with 9 bases between them. Germline CDR1 MNHNS, CDR2 SASEGT. CDR3 length: 14 amino acids. The CDR3 reads CASSEPSLNTEAFF. The CDR3 nucleotides are TGTGCCAGCAGTGAACCGTCCCTAAACACTGAAGCTTTCTTT.

The J gene is TRBJ2-7, the V gene TRBV28, with 11 bases matching TRBD2. The CDR3 extends over 15 amino acids. V lost 4 bases to trimming and J lost 1 base; unmatched junction nucleotides: 3. CDR1 MDHEN and CDR2 SYDVKM come from the germline V gene. Here the CDR3 reads CASSSLAGVSYEQYF. The CDR3 DNA reads as TGTGCCAGCAGTTCACTAGCGGGAGTTTCCTACGAGCAGTACTTC. Full variable domain (rest looked up from reference TRBV28 and TRBJ2-7): DVKVTQSSRYLVKRTGEKVFLECVQDMDHENMFWYRQDPGLGLRLIYFSYDVKMKEKGDIPEGYSVSREKKERFSLILESASTNQTSMYLCASSSLAGVSYEQYFGPGTRLTVT.

This clone was counted a single time. The CDR3 region has the DNA TGTGCCAGCAGTTCACAAGCGGGGCTCCAAGAGACCCAGTACTTC. Residues: CASSSQAGLQETQYF. The chain links TRBV6-2 or TRBV6-3 to TRBJ2-5; the match to TRBD2 covers 7 bases. CDR1 and CDR2 from the germline V gene are MNHEY and SVGEGT. This CDR3 comprises 15 residues. V lost 4 bases and J lost 1; bases outside the gene matches: 6.

The chain recombines TRBV7-2 with TRBJ2-3, with 7 bases matching TRBD2. The V segment lost 3 bases and the J segment 0 bases; nucleotides outside the gene matches: 3. The CDR3 totals 15 residues. Germline V CDR1 and CDR2: SGHTA, FQGNSA. This CDR3 is CASSFRGGSTDTQYF. As DNA, the CDR3 is TGTGCCAGCAGCTTTCGGGGAGGGAGCACAGATACGCAGTATTTT.

The chain couples TRBV18 to TRBJ2-2; D might be TRBD1 (6 bases). Germline V gives CDR1 KGHSH, CDR2 LQKENI. The CDR3 loop spans 16 amino acids. V was cut by 5 bases and J by 2 bases, with 15 bases left in between. CDR3 bases: TGTGCCAGCTCAAATAAAGACAGGACCAACACCGGGGAGCTGTTTTTT. It specifies CASSNKDRTNTGELFF.

V gene TRBV5-6 combines with J gene TRBJ2-7, with 7 bases fitting TRBD2. The CDR3 extends over 15 amino acids. V lost 5 bases to trimming and J lost 2 bases; unmatched junction nucleotides: 10. Germline CDR1 SGHDT, CDR2 YYEEEE. The DNA for the CDR3 is TGTGCCAGCAGATCTAGCGGCCGGGAGCCCTACGAGCAGTACTTC. It codes for CASRSSGREPYEQYF.

The chain is built from TRBV10-3 and TRBJ1-1; no clear D gene. The CDR3 is 13 amino acids. Looked up from germline, CDR1 is ENHRY and CDR2 is SYGVKD. V was shortened by 7 bases and J by 4 bases, with 13 bases between the two germline ends. The CDR3 reads CAINFEGSTEAFF. The CDR3 DNA reads as TGTGCCATCAATTTCGAAGGGAGCACTGAAGCTTTCTTT.

The chain couples TRBV5-4 to TRBJ1-2, with D possibly TRBD1 on 6 matching bases. Germline V CDR1 and CDR2: SGHNT, YYREEE (reference sequence). The ends were cut back, 4 bases at V and 3 bases at J, with 19 bases in the middle. The CDR3 is 16 residues long. The CDR3 DNA is TGTGCCAGCAGCAGCGGTACTGGGCAGGGGCACTATGGCTACACCTTC. Its protein is CASSSGTGQGHYGYTF.